Reported below is one T cell receptor beta chain. Its specificity is unknown. The sample originates from a study of T cell repertoires in cytomegalovirus infection. Study context: Public TCR beta signatures indicated both CMV infection and matching HLA type.

Findings and caveats of the study: Cumulative public TCR beta family frequency identified carriers of CMV plus the relevant HLA.

Trimming shortened V by 1 base and J by 4 bases, and 11 bases separated the two germline ends. CDR3 size: 15 residues. Looked up from germline, CDR1 is SGHVS and CDR2 is FNYEAQ. TCRdb passed the reads through MiXCR, listing each CDR3 protein once. The sample holds approximately 250,000 distinct CDR3 sequences; approximately 9% are singletons and the top ten take more than 13%. The sequence was collected from a human donor in good health (CMV status not recorded). Some clones in this sample may be carry-over from other donors' samples. This chain links TRBV7-6 with TRBJ1-5; D remains unclear. Sequenced sample: PBMCs. The CDR3 DNA reads TGTGCCAGCAGCTTAGGTATAGGGTTTAATCAGCCCCAGCATTTT. Its translation: CASSLGIGFNQPQHF.